The 8 T cell receptor beta chains below were found in one sample sequenced in a study of cytomegalovirus exposure and HLA in healthy donors. PCR employed 60 Vbeta and 13 Jbeta primers. Profiling relied on immunoSEQ multiplex PCR, and the TCRdb table lists in-frame clones only, not all of them. The sample includes around 150,000 clones, approximately 72% of them seen just once. Sequenced: PBMCs. Receptors originate from a woman aged 60-75 years in good health and CMV-seronegative.

The DNA for the CDR3 is TGCGCCAGCAGCTTGAGGGACAGCAACACTGAAGCTTTCTTT. Protein sequence: CASSLRDSNTEAFF. The chain carries TRBV5-1 and TRBJ1-1, with 7 nucleotides matching TRBD1. The V and J ends lost 1 base and 2 bases, in that order; junction bases with no gene match: 2. The length of the CDR3 is 14 residues. Looked up from germline, CDR1 is SGHRS and CDR2 is YFSETQ.

The chain uses TRBV4-3 and TRBJ2-7; 9 bases agree with TRBD1. Germline-derived CDR1 and CDR2 are LGHNA and YSLEER. Trimming cost V 1 base and J 3 bases; bases outside gene matches: 7. There are 16 residues in the CDR3. The CDR3 loop reads CASSQGAGTGYYEQYF. Here the CDR3 DNA reads TGCGCCAGCAGCCAAGGAGCCGGGACAGGGTACTACGAGCAGTACTTC.

The chain links TRBV6-5 to TRBJ2-1; D possibly corresponds to TRBD2 (5 bases). This CDR3 spans 15 amino acids. V lost 5 bases and J lost 3, with 14 bases in between. The germline gives CDR1 MNHEY, CDR2 SVGAGI. The CDR3 nucleotides read TGTGCCAGCAGTCCTTCGGGATTAGGCTACAATGAGCAGTTCTTC. Its translation is CASSPSGLGYNEQFF.

This clone has just one count. This chain uses TRBV5-6 with TRBJ2-3, with 8 bases matching TRBD2. This CDR3 is built from 14 residues. Germline trimming cut 1 base from V and 5 bases from J; bases unmatched to any gene: 3. Germline CDR1 and CDR2: SGHDT and YYEEEE. The CDR3 region is CASSLTGGQDTQYF. In DNA form, the CDR3 reads TGTGCCAGCAGCTTGACGGGGGGGCAAGATACGCAGTATTTT.

The rearrangement uses TRBV19 and TRBJ1-1, with D maybe TRBD1 (6 bases). CDR1 and CDR2 from the germline V gene are LNHDA and SQIVND (reference sequence). This CDR3 comprises 15 residues. V was cut by 5 bases and J by 4 bases, with 17 bases left in between. CDR3 residues: CASSVAQGIVTEAFF. In nucleotides, the CDR3 is TGTGCCAGTAGTGTTGCACAGGGAATTGTCACTGAAGCTTTCTTT. Using reference TRBV19 and TRBJ1-1 for the parts outside the CDR3, the full variable domain is DGGITQSPKYLFRKEGQNVTLSCEQNLNHDAMYWYRQDPGQGLRLIYYSQIVNDFQKGDIAEGYSVSREKKESFPLTVTSAQKNPTAFYLCASSVAQGIVTEAFFGQGTRLTVV.

The CDR3 DNA sequence: TGTGCCAGTAGCACTAGACTCCCTGGTGAGCAGTTCTTC. Residues: CASSTRLPGEQFF. The rearrangement joins TRBV19 to TRBJ2-1, with D possibly matching TRBD2 (5 bases). Germline V gene data show CDR1 as LNHDA and CDR2 as SQIVND (reference sequence). V was shortened by 6 bases and J by 9 bases, with 15 bases between the two germline ends. The CDR3 spans 13 residues.

The chain carries TRBV1 and TRBJ1-1. TRBV1 is given as a pseudogene. The CDR3 is 13 amino acids. The CDR3 sequence is CTSSQDGGPEAFF. The DNA for the CDR3 is TGCACCAGCAGCCAAGACGGCGGGCCTGAAGCTTTCTTT.

The count of this clone is one. This sequence joins TRBV7-2 and TRBJ1-1; possible D gene TRBD1, 5 bases. Germline V gives CDR1 SGHTA, CDR2 FQGNSA. V gave up 4 bases and J gave up 5 bases, with 8 bases separating them. The CDR3 covers 12 residues. CDR3 DNA sequence: TGTGCCAGCAGCTCAGGGAGGACTGAAGCTTTCTTT. Protein: CASSSGRTEAFF.